A selection of T cell receptor beta chains follows, all from one sample in a study of T cell responses to AZD1222 COVID-19 vaccine. TCRdb's copy holds only in-frame clones and misses some; the assay was immunoSEQ multiplex PCR. The data hold over 150,000 clones, with around nine tenths observed a single time. The specimen was peripheral blood, collected on day 0 of AZD1222 vaccination. These receptors all stem from an adult in good health. The CDR3 runs from the conserved cysteine through the conserved F or W. The order of the fields is CDR3 protein, CDR3 DNA, J gene, V gene, clone size, D gene. The D gene is left open where the match is weak. Rows give clone size only sometimes, using once, few, many, or a class for an expanded clone.

CDR3aa: CASRHYSGNTIYF
CDR3nt: TGTGCCAGCCGACATTACTCTGGAAACACCATATATTTT
j_gene: TRBJ1-3
v_gene: TRBV5-6
abundance: NA
d_gene: NA

CDR3aa: CASSQDWPSGYSNQPQHF
CDR3nt: TGTGCCAGCAGCCAAGATTGGCCGAGCGGATATAGCAATCAGCCCCAGCATTTT
j_gene: TRBJ1-5
v_gene: TRBV4-2
abundance: NA
d_gene: NA

CDR3aa: CASSWSRGANYGYTF
CDR3nt: TGTGCCAGCAGTTGGAGCAGGGGAGCTAACTATGGCTACACCTTC
j_gene: TRBJ1-2
v_gene: TRBV11-2
abundance: NA
d_gene: NA

CDR3aa: CASSVAQNSITDTQYF
CDR3nt: TGTGCCAGCAGCGTAGCTCAGAACTCAATCACAGATACGCAGTATTTT
j_gene: TRBJ2-3
v_gene: TRBV9
abundance: NA
d_gene: NA

CDR3aa: CASRLPGQGSPSYEQYF
CDR3nt: TGCGCCAGCAGATTACCGGGACAGGGGTCTCCATCCTACGAGCAGTACTTC
j_gene: TRBJ2-7
v_gene: TRBV5-1
abundance: once
d_gene: TRBD1

CDR3aa: CASSNQGYEQYF
CDR3nt: TGTGCCAGCAGTAACCAGGGTTACGAGCAGTACTTC
j_gene: TRBJ2-7
v_gene: TRBV2
abundance: NA
d_gene: NA

CDR3aa: CASSEGGSSYNSPLHF
CDR3nt: TGTGCCAGCAGTGAAGGGGGGAGCTCCTATAATTCACCCCTCCACTTT
j_gene: TRBJ1-6
v_gene: TRBV6-1
abundance: NA
d_gene: NA

CDR3aa: CASSLTSGIGEQYF
CDR3nt: TGTGCCAGCAGCCTAACTAGCGGGATAGGGGAGCAGTACTTC
j_gene: TRBJ2-7
v_gene: TRBV3-1/TRBV3-2
abundance: NA
d_gene: TRBD2

CDR3aa: CASTLGTAGNTIYF
CDR3nt: TGTGCCAGTACCTTAGGGACTGCTGGAAACACCATATATTTT
j_gene: TRBJ1-3
v_gene: TRBV19
abundance: NA
d_gene: NA

CDR3aa: CASSFGARKNIQYF
CDR3nt: TGTGCCAGCAGCTTCGGGGCTAGAAAAAACATTCAGTACTTC
j_gene: TRBJ2-4
v_gene: TRBV5-8
abundance: NA
d_gene: NA

CDR3aa: CASSQGWGTEVYTIYF
CDR3nt: TGCGCCAGCAGCCAAGGTTGGGGGACAGAGGTTTACACCATATATTTT
j_gene: TRBJ1-3
v_gene: TRBV4-1
abundance: NA
d_gene: TRBD1

CDR3aa: CASSYGGEPQHF
CDR3nt: TGTGCCAGCAGTTACGGCGGGGAGCCCCAGCATTTT
j_gene: TRBJ1-5
v_gene: TRBV6-2/TRBV6-3
abundance: NA
d_gene: NA

CDR3aa: CASSLSAGADTEAFF
CDR3nt: TGTGCCAGCAGCTTGTCAGCAGGGGCGGACACTGAAGCTTTCTTT
j_gene: TRBJ1-1
v_gene: TRBV5-4
abundance: NA
d_gene: NA

CDR3aa: CASLSSRGGTEAFF
CDR3nt: TGTGCCAGCCTGAGTTCGCGGGGGGGGACTGAAGCTTTCTTT
j_gene: TRBJ1-1
v_gene: TRBV6-5
abundance: NA
d_gene: NA

CDR3aa: CASSLNSGNTIYF
CDR3nt: TGTGCCAGCAGTTTAAACTCTGGAAACACCATATATTTT
j_gene: TRBJ1-3
v_gene: TRBV12-3/TRBV12-4
abundance: NA
d_gene: NA

CDR3aa: CASSDQRQGVTEAFF
CDR3nt: TGTGCCAGCAGTGATCAAAGACAGGGTGTCACTGAAGCTTTCTTT
j_gene: TRBJ1-1
v_gene: TRBV2
abundance: few
d_gene: TRBD1

CDR3aa: CASSPGQGRANWAFF
CDR3nt: TGTGCCAGCAGCCCAGGACAGGGAAGGGCGAATTGGGCTTTCTTT
j_gene: TRBJ1-1
v_gene: TRBV3-1/TRBV3-2
abundance: NA
d_gene: TRBD1

CDR3aa: CASTPDWREATWGTDTQYF
CDR3nt: TGTGCCAGCACCCCTGACTGGCGGGAAGCTACTTGGGGCACAGATACGCAGTATTTT
j_gene: TRBJ2-3
v_gene: TRBV3-1/TRBV3-2
abundance: NA
d_gene: NA

CDR3aa: CASSETGVNTEAFF
CDR3nt: TGTGCCAGCAGCGAGACAGGGGTTAACACTGAAGCTTTCTTT
j_gene: TRBJ1-1
v_gene: TRBV9
abundance: NA
d_gene: TRBD1

CDR3aa: CASSLKGSTPATEAFF
CDR3nt: TGTGCCAGCAGCTTAAAGGGGTCAACCCCGGCCACTGAAGCTTTCTTT
j_gene: TRBJ1-1
v_gene: TRBV7-3
abundance: once
d_gene: NA

CDR3aa: CAWSVTLNSYEQYF
CDR3nt: TGTGCCTGGAGTGTAACGTTGAACTCCTACGAGCAGTACTTC
j_gene: TRBJ2-7
v_gene: TRBV30
abundance: NA
d_gene: NA

CDR3aa: CASSQVPSGYEQYF
CDR3nt: TGCGCCAGCAGCCAAGTGCCTAGCGGCTACGAGCAGTACTTC
j_gene: TRBJ2-7
v_gene: TRBV4-1
abundance: NA
d_gene: TRBD2

CDR3aa: CASSTGTANSNQPQHF
CDR3nt: TGTGCCAGCAGTACCGGGACAGCCAATAGCAATCAGCCCCAGCATTTT
j_gene: TRBJ1-5
v_gene: TRBV4-2
abundance: NA
d_gene: TRBD1

CDR3aa: CASSLQNRGLDGYTF
CDR3nt: TGTGCCAGCAGCCTCCAAAACAGGGGGCTTGATGGCTACACCTTC
j_gene: TRBJ1-2
v_gene: TRBV5-8
abundance: NA
d_gene: TRBD1

CDR3aa: CASTGGSLSYEQYF
CDR3nt: TGTGCCAGCACGGGTGGGAGCCTAAGCTACGAGCAGTACTTC
j_gene: TRBJ2-7
v_gene: TRBV7-9
abundance: once
d_gene: NA

CDR3aa: CASRPDSFLQEQFF
CDR3nt: TGTGCTAGCAGGCCGGACAGCTTCCTCCAGGAGCAGTTCTTC
j_gene: TRBJ2-1
v_gene: TRBV10-3
abundance: NA
d_gene: NA

CDR3aa: CASSTRQLDNSGNTIYF
CDR3nt: TGTGCCAGCTCAACTCGACAGTTGGATAACTCTGGAAACACCATATATTTT
j_gene: TRBJ1-3
v_gene: TRBV18
abundance: NA
d_gene: NA

CDR3aa: CASSSSGTGASGANVLTF
CDR3nt: TGCGCCAGCAGCTCATCCGGGACAGGGGCCTCTGGGGCCAACGTCCTGACTTTC
j_gene: TRBJ2-6
v_gene: TRBV5-1
abundance: NA
d_gene: TRBD1

CDR3aa: CASSLGTYEQYF
CDR3nt: TGTGCCAGCAGCTTAGGGACCTACGAGCAGTACTTC
j_gene: TRBJ2-7
v_gene: TRBV11-2
abundance: NA
d_gene: NA

CDR3aa: CASSPQADGRAEYEQYF
CDR3nt: TGTGCCAGCAGCCCGCAGGCGGACGGGAGGGCCGAGTACGAGCAGTACTTC
j_gene: TRBJ2-7
v_gene: TRBV7-9
abundance: once
d_gene: TRBD2

CDR3aa: CASSIGRGPTDTQYF
CDR3nt: TGTGCCAGTAGTATCGGTAGGGGCCCCACAGATACGCAGTATTTT
j_gene: TRBJ2-3
v_gene: TRBV19
abundance: NA
d_gene: NA

CDR3aa: CASSSTRGAYGYTF
CDR3nt: TGTGCCAGCAGCTCCACCAGGGGAGCCTATGGCTACACCTTC
j_gene: TRBJ1-2
v_gene: TRBV7-9
abundance: NA
d_gene: NA

CDR3aa: CAWSGGPGYGYTF
CDR3nt: TGTGCCTGGAGTGGGGGGCCGGGCTATGGCTACACCTTC
j_gene: TRBJ1-2
v_gene: TRBV30
abundance: NA
d_gene: NA

CDR3aa: CASSYLAGLYNEQFF
CDR3nt: TGTGCCAGCAGCTATTTAGCGGGACTCTACAATGAGCAGTTCTTC
j_gene: TRBJ2-1
v_gene: TRBV11-2
abundance: once
d_gene: TRBD2

CDR3aa: CASRETGGSYEQYF
CDR3nt: TGTGCCAGCAGAGAGACAGGGGGCTCATACGAGCAGTACTTC
j_gene: TRBJ2-7
v_gene: TRBV2
abundance: few
d_gene: TRBD1

CDR3aa: CASSPGQGEYGYTF
CDR3nt: TGTGCCAGCAGCCCCGGACAGGGAGAGTATGGCTACACCTTC
j_gene: TRBJ1-2
v_gene: TRBV7-8
abundance: NA
d_gene: TRBD1

CDR3aa: CASRIRSGANVLTF
CDR3nt: TGTGCCAGTAGAATTAGGTCTGGGGCCAACGTCCTGACTTTC
j_gene: TRBJ2-6
v_gene: TRBV19
abundance: NA
d_gene: NA

CDR3aa: CASSYGGLRLDGYTF
CDR3nt: TGTGCCAGCAGTTACGGAGGCCTTCGTTTAGATGGCTACACCTTC
j_gene: TRBJ1-2
v_gene: TRBV6-2/TRBV6-3
abundance: NA
d_gene: NA

CDR3aa: CASSYNRYYGYTF
CDR3nt: TGTGCCAGCAGTTACAACCGCTATTATGGCTACACCTTC
j_gene: TRBJ1-2
v_gene: TRBV27
abundance: NA
d_gene: NA

CDR3aa: CASSLEVGTHEQYF
CDR3nt: TGTGCCAGCAGCTTAGAGGTGGGGACCCACGAGCAGTACTTC
j_gene: TRBJ2-7
v_gene: TRBV7-9
abundance: few
d_gene: NA

CDR3aa: CASSKGTGRNTIYF
CDR3nt: TGTGCCAGCAGCAAAGGGACAGGTCGAAACACCATATATTTT
j_gene: TRBJ1-3
v_gene: TRBV21-1
abundance: once
d_gene: NA

CDR3aa: CASRTLTGQREKLFF
CDR3nt: TGTGCCAGCAGAACCCTAACAGGTCAACGCGAAAAACTGTTTTTT
j_gene: TRBJ1-4
v_gene: TRBV6-5
abundance: once
d_gene: NA

CDR3aa: CASSYTNTGELFF
CDR3nt: TGTGCCAGCAGCTATACGAACACCGGGGAGCTGTTTTTT
j_gene: TRBJ2-2
v_gene: TRBV5-5
abundance: NA
d_gene: NA

CDR3aa: CASTTGTPTFYEQYF
CDR3nt: TGTGCCAGCACCACCGGGACGCCTACCTTCTACGAGCAGTACTTC
j_gene: TRBJ2-7
v_gene: TRBV5-8
abundance: NA
d_gene: NA

CDR3aa: CSVEAPNYGYTF
CDR3nt: TGCAGCGTTGAGGCGCCTAACTATGGCTACACCTTC
j_gene: TRBJ1-2
v_gene: TRBV29-1
abundance: NA
d_gene: NA

CDR3aa: CASSFGPEGRAGQYF
CDR3nt: TGCGCCAGCAGTTTCGGACCCGAAGGTCGCGCCGGGCAGTACTTC
j_gene: TRBJ2-7
v_gene: TRBV5-1
abundance: NA
d_gene: NA

CDR3aa: CASSVSGQGYNEQFF
CDR3nt: TGTGCCAGCAGTGTCTCCGGACAGGGTTACAATGAGCAGTTCTTC
j_gene: TRBJ2-1
v_gene: TRBV2
abundance: NA
d_gene: TRBD1

CDR3aa: CASRGAANYGYTF
CDR3nt: TGTGCCAGCAGGGGGGCTGCGAACTATGGCTACACCTTC
j_gene: TRBJ1-2
v_gene: TRBV6-6
abundance: NA
d_gene: NA

CDR3aa: CASSPDVSNEQFF
CDR3nt: TGTGCCAGCTCACCTGATGTTTCGAATGAGCAGTTCTTC
j_gene: TRBJ2-1
v_gene: TRBV18
abundance: NA
d_gene: NA

CDR3aa: CSVETAGELFF
CDR3nt: TGCAGCGTTGAGACGGCCGGGGAGCTGTTTTTT
j_gene: TRBJ2-2
v_gene: TRBV29-1
abundance: NA
d_gene: NA

CDR3aa: CASSLKGPAGNTIYF
CDR3nt: TGTGCCAGCAGCTTAAAGGGCCCGGCTGGAAACACCATATATTTT
j_gene: TRBJ1-3
v_gene: TRBV7-2
abundance: NA
d_gene: NA

CDR3aa: CASSYPGQSYEQYF
CDR3nt: TGTGCCAGCAGTTACCCCGGACAGTCCTACGAGCAGTACTTC
j_gene: TRBJ2-7
v_gene: TRBV6-6
abundance: once
d_gene: NA

CDR3aa: CASSSRLGVLSSYNEQFF
CDR3nt: TGTGCCAGCAGCTCCCGGCTAGGGGTGCTGAGCTCCTACAATGAGCAGTTCTTC
j_gene: TRBJ2-1
v_gene: TRBV7-9
abundance: NA
d_gene: NA

CDR3aa: CAWSEDNEKLFF
CDR3nt: TGTGCCTGGAGTGAAGATAATGAAAAACTGTTTTTT
j_gene: TRBJ1-4
v_gene: TRBV30
abundance: NA
d_gene: NA

CDR3aa: CASSQTGSEQYF
CDR3nt: TGCGCCAGCAGCCAAACAGGTAGCGAGCAGTACTTC
j_gene: TRBJ2-7
v_gene: TRBV5-1
abundance: NA
d_gene: NA

CDR3aa: CAWNPGLAGVSEQFF
CDR3nt: TGTGCCTGGAACCCTGGACTAGCGGGAGTTAGTGAGCAGTTCTTC
j_gene: TRBJ2-1
v_gene: TRBV30
abundance: NA
d_gene: TRBD2

CDR3aa: CSVEDRLAGTSYEQYF
CDR3nt: TGCAGCGTTGAAGATCGACTAGCGGGGACCTCCTACGAGCAGTACTTC
j_gene: TRBJ2-7
v_gene: TRBV29-1
abundance: NA
d_gene: TRBD2

CDR3aa: CASSLTYEGPEQFF
CDR3nt: TGTGCCAGCAGCTTAACCTACGAAGGCCCTGAGCAGTTCTTC
j_gene: TRBJ2-1
v_gene: TRBV7-2
abundance: NA
d_gene: NA

CDR3aa: CASSLGLAVYQETQYF
CDR3nt: TGTGCCAGTAGTCTCGGACTAGCGGTTTACCAAGAGACCCAGTACTTC
j_gene: TRBJ2-5
v_gene: TRBV19
abundance: NA
d_gene: TRBD2

CDR3aa: CASSLGDRNTEAFF
CDR3nt: TGCGCCAGCAGCTTAGGGGACAGGAACACTGAAGCTTTCTTT
j_gene: TRBJ1-1
v_gene: TRBV5-1
abundance: NA
d_gene: TRBD1